Listed below are T cell receptor beta chains from one sample, sequenced in a study of early T cells in non-severe SARS-CoV-2 infection. TCRdb ran MiXCR on the 5' RACE reads and lists one entry per CDR3 protein. Among about 28,000 distinct CDR3 sequences, about 5% were seen once, and the ten largest hold approximately 6%. The input for sequencing was whole blood, taken at baseline. These receptors were taken from an adult who was a healthcare worker with PCR-confirmed SARS-CoV-2 infection or an uninfected control (not recorded which). Each CDR3 is given with its conserved first and last residue. The order of the fields is clone size, J gene, V gene, D gene, CDR3 DNA, CDR3 protein. D genes are given only for firm matches. Not all rows give a size; the values are once, few, many and, for expanded clones, a class.

many	TRBJ2-7	TRBV28	.	TGTGCCAGCAGTTCCCGACGCGACGAGCAGTACTTC	CASSSRRDEQYF
few	TRBJ1-4	TRBV4-3	.	TGCGCCAGCAGCCAAGATAAACTGGCCCCTAATGAAAAACTGTTTTTT	CASSQDKLAPNEKLFF
many	TRBJ1-4	TRBV20-1	.	TGCAGTGCTAGTGGCGACGGGGAGGCAAATGAAAAACTGTTTTTT	CSASGDGEANEKLFF
many	TRBJ2-5	TRBV12-3/TRBV12-4	.	TGTGCCAGCAGTTTAATCCGGGACCAAGAGACCCAGTACTTC	CASSLIRDQETQYF
few	TRBJ2-7	TRBV29-1	.	TGCAGCGTTGAGGGCCGGGGCTACGAGCAGTACTTC	CSVEGRGYEQYF
many	TRBJ1-1	TRBV10-3	.	TGTGCCATCAGTGCTAGCAGGGCCAGGGGTGAAAACACTGAAGCTTTCTTT	CAISASRARGENTEAFF
many	TRBJ1-1	TRBV28	.	TGTGCCAGCAGTTTAATTATAGGGATGAACACTGAAGCTTTCTTT	CASSLIIGMNTEAFF
.	TRBJ2-4	TRBV6-5	.	TGTGCCAGCAGTGCCAAAAACATTCAGTACTTC	CASSAKNIQYF
few	TRBJ2-3	TRBV11-2	.	TGTGCCAGCAGCTTAATGGCCGACGCTGGGACAGATACGCAGTATTTT	CASSLMADAGTDTQYF
many	TRBJ2-5	TRBV6-6	.	TGTGCCAGCACCACAGGAGTGTACCAAGAGACCCAGTACTTC	CASTTGVYQETQYF
medium-sized	TRBJ1-6	TRBV10-3	.	TGTGCCATCAGTGCCACACGCGCCCTAACCCATTCACCCCTCCACTTT	CAISATRALTHSPLHF
many	TRBJ1-2	TRBV12-3/TRBV12-4	.	TGTGCCAGCACCGGGTGGAATGGCTACACCTTC	CASTGWNGYTF
.	TRBJ1-1	TRBV5-1	TRBD1	TGCGCCAGCAGCCGGGGACAGGGGTGGAGTAACACTGAAGCTTTCTTT	CASSRGQGWSNTEAFF
.	TRBJ1-1	TRBV6-2/TRBV6-3	.	TGTGCCAGCAGCTACACTATGGAAGCTACTGAAGCTTTCTTT	CASSYTMEATEAFF
many	TRBJ2-3	TRBV24-1	.	TGTGCCACCAGTAGGGGAACAGATACGCAGTATTTT	CATSRGTDTQYF
many	TRBJ2-1	TRBV29-1	TRBD2	TGCAGCGTCCACGGGACTAGCGCCTACAATGAGCAGTTCTTC	CSVHGTSAYNEQFF
many	TRBJ2-4	TRBV5-7	TRBD2	TGTGCCAGCAGCCATGACGTAGCGGGGGCCAAAAACATTCAGTACTTC	CASSHDVAGAKNIQYF
many	TRBJ2-2	TRBV9	TRBD2	TGTGCCAGCAGCGTAGTAGCGGGAGAAAATAAGGCTCGCGGGGAGCTGTTTTTT	CASSVVAGENKARGELFF
many	TRBJ2-1	TRBV11-2	.	TGTGCCAGCAGCTTGTATGAGCAGTTCTTC	CASSLYEQFF
many	TRBJ2-2	TRBV5-5	.	TGTGCCAGCAGCTTTGGGCCCGACGCGAACACCGGGGAGCTGTTTTTT	CASSFGPDANTGELFF
few	TRBJ2-1	TRBV6-2/TRBV6-3	.	TGTGCCAGCAGTCACCGTTACAATGAGCAGTTCTTC	CASSHRYNEQFF
many	TRBJ1-5	TRBV20-1	TRBD1	TGCAGTGCTAGATCCGGGACAGGGTTCAATCAGCCCCAGCATTTT	CSARSGTGFNQPQHF
medium-sized	TRBJ2-7	TRBV14	.	TGTGCCAGCAGCGACGCCAGGAGCTACGAGCAGTACTTC	CASSDARSYEQYF
few	TRBJ2-2	TRBV5-1	TRBD1	TGCGCCAGCCGACAGGGCGCGACCGGGGAGCTGTTTTTT	CASRQGATGELFF
many	TRBJ2-7	TRBV9	.	TGTGCCAGCAGTCCCCTAGATAACCCATATTACTACGAGCAGTACTTC	CASSPLDNPYYYEQYF
many	TRBJ2-5	TRBV24-1	TRBD1	TGTGCCACCAGTGATTTACAGGGGGTGGATAGAGAGACCCAGTACTTC	CATSDLQGVDRETQYF
many	TRBJ1-5	TRBV6-5	TRBD1	TGTGCCAGCAGTTACTCAGGGACAGGGGGACATCAGCCCCAGCATTTT	CASSYSGTGGHQPQHF
many	TRBJ2-5	TRBV20-1	TRBD1	TGCAGTGCTAGAGGACAGGGTAGGGTGACCCAGTACTTC	CSARGQGRVTQYF